These 16 T cell receptor beta chains came from one sample sequenced in a study of cytomegalovirus exposure and HLA in healthy donors. The PCR ran on 60 Vbeta and 13 Jbeta primers. Only in-frame clones appear in the TCRdb table, and some are missing; sequencing was by immunoSEQ multiplex PCR. The sample has some 150,000 clones, 75% to 80% seen once; the top ten hold 1.7%. Sequenced input: PBMCs. These receptors were collected from a woman aged 25 to 39 in good health and CMV-seronegative.

The CDR3 spells CASSPPQVTSGNTIYF. The CDR3 nucleotides read TGTGCCAGCAGCCCTCCACAGGTAACCTCTGGAAACACCATATATTTT. The V gene is TRBV11-2, the J gene TRBJ1-3, with D perhaps TRBD1 (5 bases). In germline, CDR1 is SGHAT, CDR2 FQNNGV. V lost 5 bases and J 0 bases, leaving 14 bases between the germline ends. The length of the CDR3 is 16 residues. The full variable domain, completed using reference TRBV11-2 and TRBJ1-3, is EAGVAQSPRYKIIEKRQSVAFWCNPISGHATLYWYQQILGQGPKLLIQFQNNGVVDDSQLPKDRFSAERLKGVDSTLKIQPAKLEDSAVYLCASSPPQVTSGNTIYFGEGSWLTVV.

This clone has only one observation. V is TRBV5-6 and J is TRBJ1-1, with a possible D match to TRBD1 (5 bases). V gave up 3 bases and J gave up 4 bases, with 10 bases separating them. CDR1 and CDR2 (germline): SGHDT, YYEEEE. There are 13 residues in the CDR3. CDR3 sequence (DNA): TGTGCCAGCAGCTCTGGGGGAGGCACTGAAGCTTTCTTT. This encodes CASSSGGGTEAFF.

V and J are TRBV12-5 and TRBJ2-7, with TRBD1 identical over 10 bases. Trimming at V came to 6 bases and at J to 3 bases, leaving 8 bases not matched to a gene. Germline lookup yields CDR1 LGHNT and CDR2 FRNRAP. The length of the CDR3 is 15 residues. The CDR3 DNA follows: TGTGCTAGTGGGGGGGGACAGGGGATCGGCTACGAGCAGTACTTC. Protein sequence: CASGGGQGIGYEQYF.

This clone was recorded a few times. The V and J genes are TRBV2 and TRBJ1-2, with D unresolved. The V and J ends lost 2 bases and 4 bases respectively, with 14 bases between them. The germline V gene encodes CDR1 SNHLY and CDR2 FYNNEI. This CDR3 region has 15 residues. The CDR3 loop is CASSESAEGFYGYTF. DNA of the CDR3: TGTGCCAGCAGTGAATCGGCAGAGGGCTTCTATGGCTACACCTTC.

Concerning this clone: A read error may account for a junction end that differs from germline. The chain is built from TRBV7-7 and TRBJ2-2; 11 bases are a match to TRBD1. This CDR3 is 15 amino acids long. Germline loops: CDR1 SSHAT, CDR2 FNYEAQ (reference sequence). CDR3 residues: CASSTGQGATGELFF. As DNA, the CDR3 is TGTGCTAGCAGCACCGGACAGGGGGCCACCGGGGAGCTGTTTTTT.

The chain joins TRBV6-5 to TRBJ1-6; D is ambiguous. Germline lookup yields CDR1 MNHEY and CDR2 SVGAGI. The V end lost 0 bases, the J end lost 3 bases, and 6 bases lay between the germline ends. The CDR3 is made up of 15 amino acids. CDR3 region: CASSYSNNYNSPLHF. Here the CDR3 DNA reads TGTGCCAGCAGTTACTCGAACAACTATAATTCACCCCTCCACTTT.

The chain recombines TRBV7-2 with TRBJ1-4, with D unresolved. Germline CDR1 SGHTA, CDR2 FQGNSA. The CDR3 loop spans 15 amino acids. V dropped 1 base and J dropped 6 bases, with 12 bases sitting between them. CDR3 amino acids: CASSLDGGWDEKLFF. CDR3 sequence (DNA): TGTGCCAGCAGCTTAGATGGCGGATGGGATGAAAAACTGTTTTTT.

This clone was seen more than once but under ten times. The genes are TRBV30 and TRBJ2-2; maybe TRBD2 (7 bases). V dropped 6 bases and J dropped 6 bases, with 17 bases sitting between them. CDR3 length: 14 amino acids. In germline, CDR1 is GTSNPN, CDR2 SVGIG (reference sequence). The CDR3 region is CACPEGGLAGELFF. The DNA for the CDR3 is TGTGCCTGCCCCGAGGGGGGGCTGGCCGGGGAGCTGTTTTTT. The full variable domain, rest sourced from reference TRBV30 and TRBJ2-2, is SQTIHQWPATLVQPVGSPLSLECTVEGTSNPNLYWYRQAAGRGLQLLFYSVGIGQISSEVPQNLSASRPQDRQFILSSKKLLLSDSGFYLCACPEGGLAGELFFGEGSRLTVL.

The chain joins TRBV5-1 to TRBJ1-4; 8 bases match TRBD1. Germline CDR1 is SGHRS and CDR2 is YFSETQ. The CDR3 runs 15 residues. Germline trimming cut 4 bases from V and 5 bases from J; bases unmatched to any gene: 7. The CDR3 reads CASSPRQGINEKLFF. The CDR3 DNA reads TGCGCCAGCAGCCCAAGACAGGGGATAAATGAAAAACTGTTTTTT.

This chain connects TRBV23-1 to TRBJ1-5; TRBD1 matches at 7 bases. TRBV23-1 counts as an open reading frame of uncertain function. Losses at the gene ends were 4 bases for V and 6 bases for J; bases not matched to a gene: 12. CDR3 length: 16 residues. The CDR3, as DNA: TGCGCCAGCAGTCTCATTTTACAGGGGATACCTCAGCCCCAGCATTTT. It specifies CASSLILQGIPQPQHF.

The chain combines TRBV7-9 with TRBJ2-1; D is perhaps TRBD2 (5 bases). Trimming pared 4 bases from V and 8 bases from J, leaving 12 bases between. Germline V CDR1 and CDR2: SEHNR, FQNEAQ (reference sequence). The CDR3 covers 13 residues. CDR3 nucleotides: TGTGCCAGCAGCTCCCCCGGGCGGGATGAGCAGTTCTTC. This sequence encodes CASSSPGRDEQFF. The full variable domain, in which reference TRBV7-9 and TRBJ2-1 provide the parts outside the CDR3, is DTGVSQNPRHKITKRGQNVTFRCDPISEHNRLYWYRQTLGQGPEFLTYFQNEAQLEKSRLLSDRFSAERPKGSFSTLEIQRTEQGDSAMYLCASSSPGRDEQFFGPGTRLTVL.

V gene TRBV2 combines with J gene TRBJ1-2; D remains unclear. Germline V gives CDR1 SNHLY, CDR2 FYNNEI. Trimming cost V 7 bases and J 7 bases, with 13 bases left between them. The CDR3 runs to 12 residues. The CDR3 region has the DNA TGTGCCAGCATATCTGGAGGCGGTGGCTACACCTTC. As protein: CASISGGGGYTF.

This clone appeared a single time. The chain employs TRBV2 and TRBJ1-6; D remains ambiguous. Trimming left V 7 bases short and J 0 bases short, with 13 bases between. The CDR3 loop spans 16 amino acids. Germline V gives CDR1 SNHLY, CDR2 FYNNEI. The CDR3 DNA follows: TGTGCCAGCAACTTACCAGGCAGCTCCTATAATTCACCCCTCCACTTT. Translation: CASNLPGSSYNSPLHF.

This chain links TRBV6-1 with TRBJ1-2, with 7 nucleotides matching TRBD1. Germline trimming cut 11 bases from V and 4 bases from J; bases unmatched to any gene: 7. CDR1 and CDR2 from the germline V gene are MNHNS and SASEGT. This CDR3 spans 12 amino acids. The CDR3 DNA follows: TGTGCCGGGGTAACAGGGGTCTATGGCTACACCTTC. Protein product: CAGVTGVYGYTF.

The chain employs TRBV5-6 and TRBJ2-7, with 13 bases aligning to TRBD2. V shed 3 bases and J 4 bases; nucleotides not matched to a gene: 10. From germline, CDR1 is SGHDT and CDR2 YYEEEE. CDR3 length: 17 residues. The CDR3 DNA reads as TGTGCCAGCAGCTACAGGACTAGCGGGGGTGCCTTATACGAGCAGTACTTC. Protein: CASSYRTSGGALYEQYF. The variable domain in full, completed from reference TRBV5-6 and TRBJ2-7, reads DAGVTQSPTHLIKTRGQQVTLRCSPKSGHDTVSWYQQALGQGPQFIFQYYEEEERQRGNFPDRFSGHQFPNYSSELNVNALLLGDSALYLCASSYRTSGGALYEQYFGPGTRLTVT.

The chain's CDR3 is CATREDRSPYYGYTF. CDR3 nucleotide sequence: TGTGCCACCAGAGAGGATAGGAGCCCCTACTATGGCTACACCTTC. The chain is built from TRBV27 and TRBJ1-2; no reliable D call. CDR1 is MNHEY and CDR2 is SMNVEV in the germline V gene (reference sequence). Deletions cut 10 bases from V and 3 bases from J, with 21 bases between. CDR3 length equals 15 residues.